This TCR beta chain was retrieved from a study of blood T cells in healthy people across ages. The wider study: About one barcoded beta molecule per two T cells was the capture yield of template switching. Findings and caveats of the study: Correlation between TCR beta diversity and naive T cell percentage was strong.

Comment on this clonotype: What it recognizes is unknown.

The use of a sample-barcoded 5' primer and a J-beta primer mix characterized a second PCR of 7 to 11 cycles. TCRdb reprocessed the 5' RACE reads via MiXCR and lists one record per CDR3 protein. The table lists hundreds of thousands of distinct CDR3 sequences, 45% to 50% of them singletons. The CDR3 is 18 residues long. V trimming: 0 bases; J trimming: 4 bases; junction bases outside the gene matches: 8. Germline V gives CDR1 PRHDT, CDR2 FYEKMQ (reference sequence). The sample comprised blood. The chain uses TRBV13 and TRBJ2-1; TRBD2 matches 11 bases. The clonotype comes from an older woman in good health. The DNA for the CDR3 is TGTGCCAGCAGCTTAGGTGGGACTAGCGGAAAGAGATACAATGAGCAGTTCTTC. It codes for CASSLGGTSGKRYNEQFF.